This T cell receptor beta chain originates from a study of beta chain features in type 1 diabetes. Study background: Comparable age, gender and cell yields were observed in patients relative to healthy donors. Sorted cells, about 98,000,000 in number, were examined across all samples.

Study observations and caveats: It was among patients, rather than healthy donors, that naive, central memory and Treg TCRB repertoires appeared more similar. A potential influence of HLA type upon TCRB rearrangement remained unresolved herein. Shorter TCRB CDR3s, moderately but significantly so, were found in Type 1 diabetes patients in all four CD4+ subsets.

J was trimmed by 5 bases and V by 4 bases; bases with no gene match: 11. CDR3 length: 16 amino acids. Germline-derived CDR1 and CDR2 are SGHDT and YYEEEE. Worth noting for this clone: Its specificity is unknown.

Sequencing targeted expressed TCRB transcripts, as all isolated RNA had been reverse transcribed. Profiled with immunoSEQ multiplex PCR; TCRdb holds only in-frame clones, not every one. The data show some 350,000 clones, around an eighth seen once. The chain combines TRBV5-6 with TRBJ1-1; 10 positions match TRBD1. The sequencing input was naive CD4+ T cells from blood. This receptor was identified in a woman aged 18-35 years with type 1 diabetes. CDR3 sequence reads: CASSVLTGGFETEAFF. The CDR3 coding sequence is TGTGCCAGCAGCGTCCTGACAGGGGGCTTTGAAACTGAAGCTTTCTTT.